The 19 T cell receptor beta chains below were found in one sample sequenced in a study of blood T cell repertoires in COVID-19. Method: immunoSEQ multiplex PCR; TCRdb's copy keeps in-frame clones and lacks some. The sample records 300,000 to 400,000 clones, about 90% being singletons. Specimen: PBMCs or T cells enriched from blood (not recorded which). These receptors came from a man under 40 who had recovered from COVID-19.

The V and J genes are TRBV13 and TRBJ2-7, with 8 positions matching TRBD2. The germline V gene has CDR1 PRHDT and CDR2 FYEKMQ (reference sequence). The CDR3 has 13 amino acids. The V and J ends lost 3 bases and 2 bases, in that order; junction bases with no gene match: 0. In DNA, the CDR3 is TGTGCCAGCAGCTTTAGCGGGGCCTACGAGCAGTACTTC. This encodes CASSFSGAYEQYF.

The chain has TRBV6-5 and TRBJ1-5; D is uncertain. The germline V gene has CDR1 MNHEY and CDR2 SVGAGI. The CDR3 runs to 14 residues. The V end was cut by 4 bases, the J end by 7 bases, with 14 bases between. The CDR3 here is CASSSYPLSQPQHF. The CDR3 DNA reads as TGTGCCAGCAGTTCCTACCCCCTATCCCAGCCCCAGCATTTT.

The chain uses TRBV2 and TRBJ2-7; tentative D call: TRBD1 (6 bases). This CDR3 is built from 11 residues. The V and J ends lost 2 bases and 10 bases respectively, with 9 bases between them. The germline gives CDR1 SNHLY, CDR2 FYNNEI. CDR3 nucleotide sequence: TGTGCCAGCAGTGAAACAGGGCAACAGTACTTC. It specifies CASSETGQQYF.

V usage is TRBV6-5 and J usage is TRBJ1-1; TRBD1 is a possible D gene (5 bases). The CDR3 contains 15 residues. V lost 2 bases to trimming and J lost 1 base, with 11 bases between them. The germline V gene encodes CDR1 MNHEY and CDR2 SVGAGI. The CDR3 reads CASSYGDSPNTEAFF. The CDR3 nucleotides read TGTGCCAGCAGTTACGGCGACAGCCCGAACACTGAAGCTTTCTTT.

V and J are TRBV28 and TRBJ1-2; 7 bases map to TRBD1. After removal of 5 bases from V and 5 bases from J, the junction contained 11 bases not matched to a gene. There are 15 residues in the CDR3. Germline V gene sequence: CDR1 MDHEN, CDR2 SYDVKM. CDR3: CASSSGIYRGYGYTF. The CDR3 coding sequence is TGTGCCAGCAGTAGTGGGATATACAGGGGATATGGCTACACCTTC.

This clone showed up just a few times. The chain couples TRBV2 to TRBJ1-5; 10 nucleotides align to TRBD1. The V gene end was trimmed by 5 bases and the J gene end by 6 bases; junction bases not matched to a gene: 7. This CDR3 spans 15 amino acids. The germline gives CDR1 SNHLY, CDR2 FYNNEI. This CDR3 reads CASSPGGDRGQPQHF. CDR3 sequence (DNA): TGTGCCAGCAGTCCAGGAGGGGACAGGGGTCAGCCCCAGCATTTT. Combining the CDR3 with reference TRBV2 and TRBJ1-5 gives the whole variable domain EPEVTQTPSHQVTQMGQEVILRCVPISNHLYFYWYRQILGQKVEFLVSFYNNEISEKSEIFDDQFSVERPDGSNFTLKIRSTKLEDSAMYFCASSPGGDRGQPQHFGDGTRLSIL.

The chain uses TRBV7-2 and TRBJ1-5, with D unclear. CDR1 SGHTA and CDR2 FQGNSA come from the germline V gene. The CDR3 is 16 residues long. V lost 2 bases, J lost 1 base, and 12 bases lay in between. Written as DNA, the CDR3 is TGTGCCAGCAGCTTAATGAGTGTTTGGAGCAATCAGCCCCAGCATTTT. Protein product: CASSLMSVWSNQPQHF.

CDR3 amino acids: CASSSGQEIGGYTF. The CDR3, as DNA: TGTGCCAGCAGTTCGGGACAGGAAATAGGCGGCTACACCTTC. The chain couples TRBV28 to TRBJ1-2, with 8 bases identical to TRBD1. This CDR3 has 14 residues. Trimming at V came to 4 bases and at J to 8 bases, leaving 9 bases not matched to a gene. Looked up from germline, CDR1 is MDHEN and CDR2 is SYDVKM.

The chain uses TRBV7-8 and TRBJ1-1; a possible D gene is TRBD1 (5 bases). The CDR3 sequence is 14 residues long. V lost 5 bases and J lost 3, with 13 bases in between. Germline-derived CDR1 and CDR2 are SGHVS and FQNEAQ. DNA for the CDR3: TGTGCCAGCAGCCCTATCGACAGTGACACTGAAGCTTTCTTT. Translation: CASSPIDSDTEAFF.

DNA for the CDR3: TGTGCCAGCTCACCCCCGGGAGGGAGCACCTACGAGCAGTACTTC. It specifies CASSPPGGSTYEQYF. The V gene is TRBV18, the J gene TRBJ2-7; 8 positions match TRBD2. This CDR3 has 15 amino acids. The J segment lost 2 bases and the V segment lost 3 bases, leaving 6 bases of the junction unmatched. Germline V gene lookup returns CDR1 KGHSH and CDR2 LQKENI.

The chain carries TRBV28 and TRBJ1-1; D gene ambiguous. The CDR3 covers 12 residues. Trimming removed 4 bases from V and 1 base from J, with 4 bases in between. CDR1 is MDHEN, CDR2 SYDVKM, per germline. CDR3 in DNA: TGTGCCAGCAGTTCCCAGAACACTGAAGCTTTCTTT. Residues: CASSSQNTEAFF.

This clone showed up just a few times. The chain couples TRBV19 to TRBJ2-7, with a possible D match to TRBD2 (5 bases). V gave up 6 bases and J gave up 7 bases, with 19 bases separating them. CDR1 and CDR2 from the germline V gene are LNHDA and SQIVND (reference sequence). The CDR3 is made up of 14 amino acids. The CDR3 sequence is CASSTLGGVGEQYF. CDR3 DNA: TGTGCCAGTAGCACACTAGGTGGAGTAGGTGAGCAGTACTTC.

The chain uses TRBV27 and TRBJ1-6; possibly TRBD1 for D (5 bases). Trimming stripped 5 bases from V and 10 bases from J, with 9 bases between. Germline loops: CDR1 MNHEY, CDR2 SMNVEV (reference sequence). CDR3 size: 12 residues. The CDR3 DNA is TGTGCCAGCAGTGAGCGGGGCTCACCCCTCCACTTT. Amino acid sequence: CASSERGSPLHF.

The gene calls are TRBV2 and TRBJ1-5; D uncertain. V lost 6 bases and J lost 4, with 13 bases in between. The CDR3 is made up of 14 amino acids. Per germline, CDR1 SNHLY and CDR2 FYNNEI. The CDR3 DNA is TGTGCCAGCAGGGCCTACAGTGGGAATCAGCCCCAGCATTTT. This sequence encodes CASRAYSGNQPQHF.

This clone was recorded only once. The chain links TRBV30 to TRBJ2-3, with 12 bases fitting TRBD2. Germline CDR1 is GTSNPN and CDR2 is SVGIG (reference sequence). This CDR3 has 17 residues. J gave up 5 bases and V 0 bases, and 9 bases lay outside the gene matches. The DNA of the CDR3 is TGTGCCTGGAGTGTTGGGCTAGCGGGGGGGCTTGAAGATACGCAGTATTTT. Amino acids: CAWSVGLAGGLEDTQYF. Supplemented by reference TRBV30 and TRBJ2-3, the full variable domain reads SQTIHQWPATLVQPVGSPLSLECTVEGTSNPNLYWYRQAAGRGLQLLFYSVGIGQISSEVPQNLSASRPQDRQFILSSKKLLLSDSGFYLCAWSVGLAGGLEDTQYFGPGTRLTVL.

The rearrangement uses TRBV2 and TRBJ1-2; TRBD1 is a possible D gene (5 bases). Germline loops: CDR1 SNHLY, CDR2 FYNNEI. Trimming took 6 bases from V and 1 from J, leaving 18 bases between them. This CDR3 region has 16 residues. CDR3 DNA: TGTGCCAGCAGCCCACTACCCCAGACAGTTAACTATGGCTACACCTTC. It encodes CASSPLPQTVNYGYTF.

This sequence joins TRBV14 and TRBJ2-3, with unresolved D. CDR3 size: 17 residues. The V end was cut by 3 bases, the J end by 6 bases, with 22 bases between. Germline CDR1 is SGHDN and CDR2 is FVKESK. The chain's CDR3 is CASSHGRGGQFADTQYF. CDR3 nucleotides: TGTGCCAGCAGCCATGGCCGAGGCGGTCAATTTGCGGATACGCAGTATTTT. The whole variable domain, filled in from reference TRBV14 and TRBJ2-3, reads EAGVTQFPSHSVIEKGQTVTLRCDPISGHDNLYWYRRVMGKEIKFLLHFVKESKQDESGMPNNRFLAERTGGTYSTLKVQPAELEDSGVYFCASSHGRGGQFADTQYFGPGTRLTVL.

V usage is TRBV28 and J usage is TRBJ1-6, with a tentative D call TRBD1 (5 bases). CDR1 is MDHEN and CDR2 is SYDVKM in the germline V gene. Trimming took 6 bases from V and 7 from J, leaving 13 bases between them. The CDR3 is made up of 14 amino acids. DNA of the CDR3: TGTGCCAGCAGCCTGCAGGGACTCAATTCACCCCTCCACTTT. Residues: CASSLQGLNSPLHF.

The chain combines TRBV15 with TRBJ1-2; D ambiguous. The CDR3 is 17 residues long. Germline V lookup: CDR1 LNHNV, CDR2 YYDKDF (reference sequence). Trimming took 0 bases from V and 4 from J, leaving 18 bases between them. As DNA, the CDR3 is TGTGCCACCAGCAGAGAGAGGGATTCCGCCGGATCCTATGGCTACACCTTC. Translated, it gives CATSRERDSAGSYGYTF.